A single sample gave rise to the 28 T cell receptor beta chains below, sequenced in a study of blood T cell dynamics during melanoma immunotherapy. Time point reported: pre-treatment baseline. TCRdb keeps only in-frame clones here, not all; method: immunoSEQ multiplex PCR. The sample yields 7,000 or so clones, around four fifths seen once. Source: blood, taken from a patient treated with checkpoint blockade. These receptors were obtained from a human donor with melanoma. Some clones in this sample may be carry-over from other donors' samples.

The V and J genes are TRBV27 and TRBJ2-1; TRBD1 matches at 7 bases. Germline CDR1 and CDR2: MNHEY and SMNVEV (reference sequence). The J segment lost 0 bases and the V segment lost 6 bases, leaving 2 bases of the junction unmatched. CDR3 length: 14 residues. The CDR3 is CASRRDSSYNEQFF. The DNA for the CDR3 is TGTGCCAGCAGAAGGGACAGCTCCTACAATGAGCAGTTCTTC.

V usage is TRBV9 and J usage is TRBJ1-6; D is possibly TRBD1 (5 bases). The V end was cut by 0 bases, the J end by 10 bases, with 11 bases between. CDR1 and CDR2 from the germline V gene are SGDLS and YYNGEE. The CDR3 extends over 14 amino acids. The chain's CDR3 is CASSVGRDASPLHF. The CDR3 nucleotides read TGTGCCAGCAGCGTAGGTAGGGACGCCTCACCCCTCCACTTT. Looking up the rest from reference TRBV9 and TRBJ1-6 gives the full variable domain: DSGVTQTPKHLITATGQRVTLRCSPRSGDLSVYWYQQSLDQGLQFLIQYYNGEERAKGNILERFSAQQFPDLHSELNLSSLELGDSALYFCASSVGRDASPLHFGNGTRLTVT.

This clone has only one observation. The chain recombines TRBV18 with TRBJ2-7; D gene uncertain. This CDR3 has 12 amino acids. V lost 3 bases and J 3 bases, leaving 6 bases between the germline ends. Per germline, CDR1 KGHSH and CDR2 LQKENI. CDR3 residues: CASSPKDYEQYF. CDR3 DNA: TGTGCCAGCTCACCCAAAGACTACGAGCAGTACTTC. Full variable domain (outside the CDR3, taken from reference TRBV18 and TRBJ2-7): NAGVMQNPRHLVRRRGQEARLRCSPMKGHSHVYWYRQLPEEGLKFMVYLQKENIIDESGMPKERFSAEFPKEGPSILRIQQVVRGDSAAYFCASSPKDYEQYFGPGTRLTVT.

This clone was detected once. This chain's CDR3 is CASSLLEVGALNTEAFF. The CDR3 region has the DNA TGTGCCAGCAGCCTGTTGGAGGTGGGGGCTCTGAACACTGAAGCTTTCTTT. The V gene is TRBV9, the J gene TRBJ1-1, with D tentatively TRBD1 (6 bases). The CDR3 consists of 17 residues. The germline CDR1 and CDR2 sequences are SGDLS and YYNGEE. V lost 4 bases and J 0 bases, leaving 19 bases between the germline ends.

The chain couples TRBV18 to TRBJ1-4; 7 bases map to TRBD1. The V segment lost 2 bases and the J segment 6 bases; nucleotides outside the gene matches: 9. Germline-derived CDR1 and CDR2 are KGHSH and LQKENI. The CDR3 contains 16 residues. The CDR3 DNA is TGTGCCAGCTCACCAAACCCAGGGGGAAGCGATGAAAAACTGTTTTTT. This codes for CASSPNPGGSDEKLFF.

V gene TRBV5-4 combines with J gene TRBJ1-5, with no clear D. This CDR3 contains 12 residues. Germline V lookup: CDR1 SGHNT, CDR2 YYREEE (reference sequence). V was clipped by 0 bases and J by 4 bases, with 2 bases between them. The CDR3, as DNA: TGTGCCAGCAGCTTGGGTAATCAGCCCCAGCATTTT. Translation gives CASSLGNQPQHF.

The chain couples TRBV29-1 to TRBJ2-7; D not resolved. V was trimmed by 4 bases and J by 0 bases, leaving 10 bases between them. The CDR3 extends over 13 amino acids. Germline CDR1 SQVTM, CDR2 ANQGSEA. The CDR3 loop is CSVGRHDSYEQYF. DNA of the CDR3: TGCAGCGTTGGTCGCCATGACTCCTACGAGCAGTACTTC.

CDR3 amino acids: CASSLSSYEQYF. Written as DNA, the CDR3 is TGTGCCAGCAGCTTGAGCTCCTACGAGCAGTACTTC. V and J are TRBV5-4 and TRBJ2-7; no clear D gene. Germline lookup yields CDR1 SGHNT and CDR2 YYREEE (reference sequence). V was shortened by 1 base and J by 0 bases, with 2 bases between the two germline ends. The CDR3 is 12 amino acids.

This chain connects TRBV28 to TRBJ2-6; unclear D gene. The CDR3 totals 17 residues. Germline CDR1 MDHEN, CDR2 SYDVKM. The V gene lost 3 bases and the J gene lost 0 bases, with 12 bases spanning the gap. The CDR3 protein is CASSFEVSSSGANVLTF. In DNA form, the CDR3 reads TGTGCCAGCAGTTTCGAGGTCTCAAGCTCTGGGGCCAACGTCCTGACTTTC.

The chain joins TRBV7-2 to TRBJ2-7; TRBD2 is a possible D gene (6 bases). V was pared by 8 bases and J by 0 bases, with 17 bases between. Germline V gene sequence: CDR1 SGHTA, CDR2 FQGNSA. The CDR3 is 15 residues long. As DNA, the CDR3 is TGTGCCAGCGGGCGCCGCATAGCGGCCTCCTACGAGCAGTACTTC. It translates to CASGRRIAASYEQYF.

This sequence joins TRBV6-1 and TRBJ2-5; 8 nucleotides agree with TRBD1. CDR1 and CDR2 (germline): MNHNS, SASEGT. The CDR3 length is 18 residues. Trimming took 1 base from V and 5 from J; bases not matched to a gene: 15. In DNA, the CDR3 is TGTGCCAGCAGTGAAGAGGGAGCCCAGACAGGGGTGAGGGAGACCCAGTACTTC. This translates into CASSEEGAQTGVRETQYF.

The chain couples TRBV5-5 to TRBJ2-1; TRBD2 agrees at 12 bases. V was pared by 4 bases and J by 7 bases, with 9 bases of the junction left unmatched. The germline gives CDR1 SGHKS, CDR2 YYEKEE (reference sequence). The CDR3 has 16 amino acids. CDR3 residues: CASSLPSGGARNEQFF. In DNA form, the CDR3 reads TGTGCCAGCAGCCTACCTAGCGGGGGGGCTAGAAATGAGCAGTTCTTC.

The chain joins TRBV7-9 to TRBJ2-7; 7 nucleotides match TRBD1. J lost 2 bases, V lost 5 bases, and 6 bases had no gene match. Germline V gene sequence: CDR1 SEHNR, CDR2 FQNEAQ (reference sequence). This CDR3 region has 14 residues. CDR3: CASSRVQGAYEQYF. CDR3 DNA: TGTGCCAGCAGCCGGGTCCAGGGGGCCTACGAGCAGTACTTC.

CDR3 bases: TGTGCCAGCAGCCTCGCGCCCGGGACAGGGATCCTCCACTTT. It is translated as CASSLAPGTGILHF. The genes are TRBV7-2 and TRBJ1-6, with TRBD1 matching over 9 bases. This CDR3 region has 14 residues. Germline CDR1 reads SGHTA; CDR2 reads FQGNSA. J gave up 15 bases and V 5 bases, and 11 bases lay outside the gene matches.

This chain links TRBV28 with TRBJ2-3; 9 nucleotides agree with TRBD1. V lost 2 bases and J lost 3; bases outside the gene matches: 3. The CDR3 has 15 residues. CDR1 is MDHEN and CDR2 is SYDVKM in the germline V gene. The CDR3 region is CASSLGQGITDTQYF. Written as DNA, the CDR3 is TGTGCCAGCAGTTTAGGACAGGGGATAACAGATACGCAGTATTTT.

CDR3 region: CATARDSSYNEQFF. The CDR3 region has the DNA TGCGCCACCGCGCGCGACAGCTCCTACAATGAGCAGTTCTTC. The rearrangement uses TRBV5-1 and TRBJ2-1; tentative D call: TRBD1 (5 bases). CDR1 SGHRS and CDR2 YFSETQ come from the germline V gene. V lost 9 bases, J lost 0 bases, and 13 bases lay in between. The CDR3 is made up of 14 amino acids.

Only one count was recorded for this clone. V usage is TRBV7-9 and J usage is TRBJ2-7; 7 bases are a match to TRBD1. The trim removed 1 base at V and 6 bases at J, leaving 0 bases unmatched. Germline loops: CDR1 SEHNR, CDR2 FQNEAQ (reference sequence). The length of the CDR3 is 12 residues. CDR3 sequence (DNA): TGTGCCAGCAGCTTAGGGACAGGCGAGCAGTACTTC. Residues: CASSLGTGEQYF.

This clone was seen only a few times. The chain has TRBV19 and TRBJ2-2; D tentatively reads TRBD1 or TRBD2 (5 bases each). Trimming pared 7 bases from V and 2 bases from J, leaving 11 bases between. CDR1 is LNHDA and CDR2 is SQIVND in the germline V gene (reference sequence). The CDR3 covers 14 residues. CDR3 nucleotides: TGTGCCAGTAAAACGGGGCGTAACACCGGGGAGCTGTTTTTT. This codes for CASKTGRNTGELFF.

The chain couples TRBV5-4 to TRBJ2-5; possible D gene TRBD1, 6 bases. The CDR3 consists of 14 residues. Trimming left V 4 bases short and J 2 bases short, with 12 bases between. Germline CDR1 SGHNT, CDR2 YYREEE (reference sequence). CDR3 in amino acids: CASSPGTQQETQYF. As DNA, the CDR3 is TGTGCCAGCAGCCCCGGGACACAACAAGAGACCCAGTACTTC. Full variable domain (rest looked up from reference TRBV5-4 and TRBJ2-5): ETGVTQSPTHLIKTRGQQVTLRCSSQSGHNTVSWYQQALGQGPQFIFQYYREEENGRGNFPPRFSGLQFPNYSSELNVNALELDDSALYLCASSPGTQQETQYFGPGTRLLVL.

The chain uses TRBV5-4 and TRBJ2-2, with 8 bases fitting TRBD1. The CDR3 contains 16 residues. From germline, CDR1 is SGHNT and CDR2 YYREEE (reference sequence). The trim removed 0 bases at V and 10 bases at J, leaving 11 bases unmatched. The DNA of the CDR3 is TGTGCCAGCAGCTTGGCCGGTGGTAGGGGACAGGAGGAGCTGTTTTTT. Protein: CASSLAGGRGQEELFF. Together with reference TRBV5-4 and TRBJ2-2, the CDR3 gives the full variable domain: ETGVTQSPTHLIKTRGQQVTLRCSSQSGHNTVSWYQQALGQGPQFIFQYYREEENGRGNFPPRFSGLQFPNYSSELNVNALELDDSALYLCASSLAGGRGQEELFFGEGSRLTVL.

The sample holds a few counts of this clone. This sequence joins TRBV4-2 and TRBJ1-1; D unclear. CDR1 and CDR2 (germline): LGHNA, YNFKEQ. The CDR3 consists of 13 residues. V was shortened by 3 bases and J by 1 base, with 6 bases between the two germline ends. Here the CDR3 reads CASSQRANTEAFF. The CDR3 DNA sequence: TGTGCCAGCAGCCAGAGGGCGAACACTGAAGCTTTCTTT.

This clone was seen once. The rearrangement links TRBV5-4 to TRBJ1-2; the match to TRBD1 covers 9 bases. From germline, CDR1 is SGHNT and CDR2 YYREEE (reference sequence). Trimming at V came to 2 bases and at J to 7 bases, leaving 9 bases not matched to a gene. The CDR3 spans 15 residues. The CDR3 region is CASSFVGQGFGGYTF. For the CDR3, the DNA is TGTGCCAGCAGCTTCGTGGGACAGGGATTCGGTGGCTACACCTTC.

This rearrangement joins TRBV5-5 to TRBJ1-3; possibly TRBD1 for D (5 bases). Germline CDR1 reads SGHKS; CDR2 reads YYEKEE (reference sequence). The ends were cut back, 2 bases at V and 2 bases at J, with 11 bases in the middle. The CDR3 is 15 amino acids. CDR3 DNA: TGTGCCAGCAGCTTAGCAGGGACGGCTGGAAACACCATATATTTT. Translating it yields CASSLAGTAGNTIYF. The full variable domain, rest sourced from reference TRBV5-5 and TRBJ1-3, is DAGVTQSPTHLIKTRGQQVTLRCSPISGHKSVSWYQQVLGQGPQFIFQYYEKEERGRGNFPDRFSARQFPNYSSELNVNALLLGDSALYLCASSLAGTAGNTIYFGEGSWLTVV.

This sequence joins TRBV2 and TRBJ2-6; tentative D call: TRBD2 (6 bases). Between the trimmed V and J ends, which lost 4 bases and 4 bases, there was a span of 17 bases. CDR1 is SNHLY, CDR2 FYNNEI, per germline. This CDR3 contains 17 residues. The CDR3 loop reads CASSGGLPSAGANVLTF. CDR3 nucleotides: TGTGCCAGCAGTGGCGGACTACCGTCGGCCGGGGCCAACGTCCTGACTTTC.

The chain carries TRBV30 and TRBJ2-2; D is possibly TRBD1 (5 bases). CDR1 is GTSNPN and CDR2 is SVGIG in the germline V gene (reference sequence). The CDR3 has 14 amino acids. Trimming stripped 0 bases from V and 2 bases from J, with 7 bases between. CDR3 residues: CAWSVQVNTGELFF. The CDR3 nucleotides are TGTGCCTGGAGTGTACAGGTTAACACCGGGGAGCTGTTTTTT.

This clone has only a few counts. The chain has TRBV4-1 and TRBJ2-7, with 7 bases lining up with TRBD2. The CDR3 is 17 amino acids. The V segment lost 0 bases and the J segment 3 bases; nucleotides outside the gene matches: 11. Per germline, CDR1 MGHRA and CDR2 YSYEKL. CDR3 sequence: CASSQDKGLAEIYEQYF. The CDR3 bases are TGCGCCAGCAGCCAAGATAAAGGGCTAGCGGAAATCTACGAGCAGTACTTC.

V is TRBV10-2 and J is TRBJ1-5; possibly TRBD1 for D (5 bases). V was cut by 2 bases and J by 3 bases, with 17 bases left in between. CDR3 length equals 17 residues. Germline loops: CDR1 WSHSY, CDR2 SAAADI. For the CDR3, the DNA is TGCGCCAGCAGTGAGGGCGCGGGGGGTAGGAACAATCAGCCCCAGCATTTT. Protein product: CASSEGAGGRNNQPQHF.

This clone was detected once. V usage is TRBV2 and J usage is TRBJ2-4, with 13 bases lining up with TRBD2. V shed 5 bases and J 1 base; nucleotides not matched to a gene: 5. From germline, CDR1 is SNHLY and CDR2 FYNNEI. The CDR3 runs to 17 residues. CDR3 sequence reads: CASSPGLAGRAKNIQYF. Written as DNA, the CDR3 is TGTGCCAGCAGTCCGGGACTAGCGGGAAGGGCCAAAAACATTCAGTACTTC. The full variable domain, rest sourced from reference TRBV2 and TRBJ2-4, is EPEVTQTPSHQVTQMGQEVILRCVPISNHLYFYWYRQILGQKVEFLVSFYNNEISEKSEIFDDQFSVERPDGSNFTLKIRSTKLEDSAMYFCASSPGLAGRAKNIQYFGAGTRLSVL.